The clone carrying this T cell receptor (beta chain) has a handful of counts. This entry comes from a study of T-cell memory formation after mild COVID-19. TCRdb re-called the 5' RACE reads with MiXCR, one entry per CDR3 protein. The sample has hundreds of thousands of distinct CDR3 sequences; about 22% are singletons. Deletions cut 1 base from V and 5 bases from J, with 13 bases between. CDR1 and CDR2 from the germline V gene are SGHRS and YFSETQ. This CDR3 has 15 residues. This receptor was obtained from an adult woman who had mild COVID-19 (a few samples of this study predate the infection). Cell type and time point are not known. The chain employs TRBV5-1 and TRBJ2-4, with D perhaps assigned TRBD1 or TRBD2 (6 bases each). What was sequenced was PBMCs or a T cell subset sorted from them (not recorded which). Here the CDR3 DNA reads TGCGCCAGCAGCTTGTTTTGGGGGGCGGAAAACATTCAGTACTTC. Its protein is CASSLFWGAENIQYF. The full variable domain, rest sourced from reference TRBV5-1 and TRBJ2-4, is KAGVTQTPRYLIKTRGQQVTLSCSPISGHRSVSWYQQTPGQGLQFLFEYFSETQRNKGNFPGRFSGRQFSNSRSEMNVSTLELGDSALYLCASSLFWGAENIQYFGAGTRLSVL.